This T cell receptor beta chain was sequenced in a study of blood T cell repertoires in COVID-19 (dated by TCRdb to 2019 to 2021). Looking at the study overall: The collaborator samples originated in the United States, Italy and Spain and spanned the acute and convalescent phases of COVID-19. The samples were drawn from two sources: the first 160 participants of the ongoing ImmuneRACE study, and fewer than 1,500 subjects contributed by 6 global collaborators. Where available, HLA class I and class II types were obtained from metadata supplied by the sample provider rather than from assay-based typing. The dataset comprised deeply sampled blood TCRbeta repertoires from subjects exposed to, actively infected with, or recovered from COVID-19. A freely available public database, intended as a resource for researchers studying the immune response to SARS-CoV-2, is where the repertoires were released. The sample metadata nearly always contained a de-identified subject ID, COVID-19 status, age in years and sex. The material from the prospective study consisted of cDNA or gDNA derived from T cells, B-cell-depleted T cells, or PBMCs. General study outcomes and caveats: How much clinical and demographic metadata was included differed by source and by participant, and the metadata was provided uncurated.

The immunoSEQ Assay, a bias-controlled multiplex PCR, was used to amplify TCRbeta CDR3 regions from genomic DNA. The study's processing was this. Within the assay, amplification of reference gene primers was used to estimate how many nucleated cells each sample contained. To quantify the absolute abundance of each unique TCRbeta CDR3 rearrangement, sequence reads were collapsed and filtered. For each sample, productive Simpson clonality was calculated as the square root of Simpson's diversity index over productive rearrangements. TCRdb limited this immuneACCESS table to in-frame rearrangements with V and J called. A share of clones is missing; checked studies link under half to unresolved V genes, and the rest is unexplained. V and J calls plus clone size are reproduced from that table; the DNA served to infer D and trimming. The sample includes under 250,000 clones, with around nine tenths observed a single time. The ten largest account for roughly 2.5% of the sample.

As regards this clone: The clone's antigen remains unknown. No much larger clone exists at a distance of one base, and base qualities are not known.

The collaborating institutions used their own protocols to collect whole blood in K2EDTA tubes. For TCRbeta analysis, collaborator samples were shipped as frozen whole blood, as isolated PBMCs, or as DNA extracted from either sample type. The germline V gene encodes CDR1 LNHDA and CDR2 SQIVND (reference sequence). V is shortened by 6 bases, J by 6 bases, and the region joining them spans 21 bases. Measured from the cysteine to the phenylalanine, the CDR3 is 16 residues long. The entry retains the CDR3 DNA only, 48 bases that are in frame from base 1. Sequenced sample: peripheral blood. This receptor was taken from a woman aged 55-69 years with acute or convalescent COVID-19. The V gene is TRBV19 and the J gene is TRBJ1-5; the D region possibly corresponds to TRBD1 (5 bases align). The CDR3 protein is CASRGNDRYPGQPQHF. Here is the DNA: TGTGCCAGTAGGGGTAACGACAGATACCCCGGTCAGCCCCAGCATTTT.